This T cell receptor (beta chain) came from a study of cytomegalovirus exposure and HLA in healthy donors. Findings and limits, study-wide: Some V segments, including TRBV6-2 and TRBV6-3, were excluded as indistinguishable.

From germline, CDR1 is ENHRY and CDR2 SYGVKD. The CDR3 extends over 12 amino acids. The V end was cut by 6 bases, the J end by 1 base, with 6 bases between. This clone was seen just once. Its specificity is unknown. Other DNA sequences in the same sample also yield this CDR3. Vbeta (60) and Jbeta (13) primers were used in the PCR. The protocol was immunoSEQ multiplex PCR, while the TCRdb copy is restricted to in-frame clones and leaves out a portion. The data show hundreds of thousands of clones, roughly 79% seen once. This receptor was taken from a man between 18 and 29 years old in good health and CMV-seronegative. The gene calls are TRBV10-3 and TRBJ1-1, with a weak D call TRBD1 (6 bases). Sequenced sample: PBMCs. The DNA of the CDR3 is TGTGCCATCAGAGGGGGGAACACTGAAGCTTTCTTT. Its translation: CAIRGGNTEAFF.